Listed below are T cell receptor beta chains from one sample, sequenced in a study of Ad26.COV2.S vaccination and SARS-CoV-2 variants. Some clones are missing from TCRdb's copy, which holds only in-frame ones; the method was immunoSEQ multiplex PCR. The data contain fewer than 500,000 clones, roughly 87% of them seen just once; the ten biggest clones take up under 4.5%. The sample consisted of peripheral blood, taken in a trial of Ad26.COV2.S vaccine versus placebo. These receptors were obtained from a person aged 18-65 years who received the Ad26.COV2.S COVID-19 vaccine or a placebo. Both conserved end residues are part of each CDR3. The D gene is left open where the match is weak. Size tells how often a clone was seen (once, few, many) or the class of an expanded clone, and some rows leave it out.

clone size	V gene	J gene	D gene	CDR3 DNA	CDR3 protein
-	TRBV20-1	TRBJ2-7	-	TGCAGTGCTAGTGTTCTGGGCGAGCAGTACTTC	CSASVLGEQYF
-	TRBV19	TRBJ2-7	-	TGTGCCAGTGGACAGTTCTACGAGCAGTACTTC	CASGQFYEQYF
-	TRBV5-6	TRBJ2-1	-	TGTGCCAGCAGCCAAGACACCGTACCCTCCTACAATGAGCAGTTCTTC	CASSQDTVPSYNEQFF
few	TRBV7-2	TRBJ2-2	-	TGTGCCAGCAGCTTACAGCGGGAGCTGTTTTTT	CASSLQRELFF
-	TRBV2	TRBJ1-5	-	TGTGCCAGCAACAGGGAAATCAATCAGCCCCAGCATTTT	CASNREINQPQHF
-	TRBV28	TRBJ1-4	-	TGTGCCAGCAGCCTCGGGAGTCCTAATGAAAAACTGTTTTTT	CASSLGSPNEKLFF
once	TRBV4-1	TRBJ1-4	-	TGCGCCAGCAGCCAATTGGGGGCAACTAATGAAAAACTGTTTTTT	CASSQLGATNEKLFF
-	TRBV9	TRBJ2-1	TRBD2	TGTGCCAGCAGCGTAACCGGGACTAGCGGGAACAATGAGCAGTTCTTC	CASSVTGTSGNNEQFF
-	TRBV20-1	TRBJ2-1	-	TGCAGTGCTCCCGGCATTAATGAGCAGTTCTTC	CSAPGINEQFF
-	TRBV14	TRBJ1-6	TRBD1	TGTGCCAGCAGCCAAGATCTACAGGGACAGACTTATAATTCACCCCTCCACTTT	CASSQDLQGQTYNSPLHF
once	TRBV30	TRBJ2-7	-	TGTGCCTGGAGTGTACGAAGAAAAGAGCAGTACTTC	CAWSVRRKEQYF
-	TRBV19	TRBJ2-3	TRBD2	TGTGCCAGTAGTATAGATCTCTTGACTAGCGGCAACACAGATACGCAGTATTTT	CASSIDLLTSGNTDTQYF
-	TRBV30	TRBJ2-1	-	TGTGCCTGGAGAGCTTTACCCCGGGACTTTTGGTCCTACAATGAGCAGTTCTTC	CAWRALPRDFWSYNEQFF
-	TRBV18	TRBJ2-1	TRBD2	TGTGCCAGCTCACGAGCGCGGGAGAATGAGCAGTTCTTC	CASSRARENEQFF
-	TRBV6-6	TRBJ2-7	TRBD1	TGTGCCAGCAGTTACTCGCCGGACAGGGGATTCGAGCAGTACTTC	CASSYSPDRGFEQYF
-	TRBV7-8	TRBJ1-4	-	TGTGCCAGCAGCGGCAGGACAGACCTTAATGAAAAACTGTTTTTT	CASSGRTDLNEKLFF
-	TRBV27	TRBJ2-3	TRBD2	TGTGCCAGCAGTTTCTTTAGACTAGCGGGAGGCACAGATACGCAGTATTTT	CASSFFRLAGGTDTQYF
once	TRBV7-3	TRBJ2-5	-	TGTGCCAGCAGCTTAGGGGGTAGGGGTGAAGAGACCCAGTACTTC	CASSLGGRGEETQYF
once	TRBV27	TRBJ2-7	-	TGTGCCAGCAGTGGCGGGGTGAGGATTGGGTACAACGAGCAGTACTTC	CASSGGVRIGYNEQYF
-	TRBV10-2	TRBJ2-3	TRBD1	TGCGCCAGCAGTGCCGGGACAGGGGTTAGCACAGATACGCAGTATTTT	CASSAGTGVSTDTQYF
-	TRBV2	TRBJ2-5	TRBD1	TGTGCCAGCAGACCCCCGGGACAGGGAACGGAAGAGACCCAGTACTTC	CASRPPGQGTEETQYF
-	TRBV9	TRBJ1-3	-	TGTGCCAGCAGCGTGCAGGGAAGCTCTGGAAACACCATATATTTT	CASSVQGSSGNTIYF
-	TRBV6-2/TRBV6-3	TRBJ1-2	-	TGTGCCAGCAGTTTACGGACAGAAGAATTACGTGGCTACACCTTC	CASSLRTEELRGYTF
once	TRBV5-4	TRBJ1-1	TRBD1	TGTGCCAGCAGCTCTCCGGGACAGGGGAACACTGAAGCTTTCTTT	CASSSPGQGNTEAFF
-	TRBV27	TRBJ1-1	TRBD1	TGTGCCAGCAGTTTATATGTAAGGGGGCAGGACACTGAAGCTTTCTTT	CASSLYVRGQDTEAFF
-	TRBV9	TRBJ2-7	TRBD1	TGTGCCAGCAGCGTGTCTGAGGACAGGGGAAACTCCTACGAGCAGTACTTC	CASSVSEDRGNSYEQYF
-	TRBV4-1	TRBJ2-5	-	TGCGCCAGCAGCCGACCACAAGAGACCCAGTACTTC	CASSRPQETQYF
-	TRBV7-3	TRBJ2-7	TRBD2	TGTGCCAGCAGCTACCAAGCGGGAAACGGGGAGCAGTACTTC	CASSYQAGNGEQYF
-	TRBV5-1	TRBJ2-7	TRBD2	TGCGCCAGCAGCTTAAAGACTAGCGGGAGGGCGGGATACTCCTACGAGCAGTACTTC	CASSLKTSGRAGYSYEQYF
-	TRBV5-1	TRBJ2-1	TRBD2	TGCGCCAGCAGCGGCAGACTAGCGGGGACCTACAATGAGCAGTTCTTC	CASSGRLAGTYNEQFF
-	TRBV9	TRBJ2-2	-	TGTGCCAGCAGCGTAGACCCGAGGTATACCGGGGAGCTGTTTTTT	CASSVDPRYTGELFF
-	TRBV5-4	TRBJ2-3	TRBD2	TGTGCCAGCAGCTTCGCAGCGGGAGACACAGATACGCAGTATTTT	CASSFAAGDTDTQYF
-	TRBV9	TRBJ2-2	-	TGTGCCAGCATGGGAGTGACCGGGGAGCTGTTTTTT	CASMGVTGELFF
-	TRBV18	TRBJ2-6	-	TGTGCCAGCTCACCAACCGGTTACAGTCATACTGGGGCCAACGTCCTGACTTTC	CASSPTGYSHTGANVLTF